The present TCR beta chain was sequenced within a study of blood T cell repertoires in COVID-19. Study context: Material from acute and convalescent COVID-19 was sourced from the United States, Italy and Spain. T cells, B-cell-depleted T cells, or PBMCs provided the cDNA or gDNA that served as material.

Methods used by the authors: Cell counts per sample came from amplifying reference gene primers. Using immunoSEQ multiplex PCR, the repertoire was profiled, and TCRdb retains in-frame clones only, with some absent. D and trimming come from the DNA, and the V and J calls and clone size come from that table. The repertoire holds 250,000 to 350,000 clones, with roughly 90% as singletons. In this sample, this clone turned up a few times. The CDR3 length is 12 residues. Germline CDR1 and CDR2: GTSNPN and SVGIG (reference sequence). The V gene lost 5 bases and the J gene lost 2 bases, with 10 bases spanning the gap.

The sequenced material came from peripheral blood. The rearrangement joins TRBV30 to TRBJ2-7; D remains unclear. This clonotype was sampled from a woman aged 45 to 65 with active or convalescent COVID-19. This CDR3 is CAWGRRAYEQYF. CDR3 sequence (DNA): TGTGCCTGGGGACGTCGAGCCTACGAGCAGTACTTC. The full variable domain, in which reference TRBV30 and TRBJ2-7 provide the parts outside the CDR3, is SQTIHQWPATLVQPVGSPLSLECTVEGTSNPNLYWYRQAAGRGLQLLFYSVGIGQISSEVPQNLSASRPQDRQFILSSKKLLLSDSGFYLCAWGRRAYEQYFGPGTRLTVT.